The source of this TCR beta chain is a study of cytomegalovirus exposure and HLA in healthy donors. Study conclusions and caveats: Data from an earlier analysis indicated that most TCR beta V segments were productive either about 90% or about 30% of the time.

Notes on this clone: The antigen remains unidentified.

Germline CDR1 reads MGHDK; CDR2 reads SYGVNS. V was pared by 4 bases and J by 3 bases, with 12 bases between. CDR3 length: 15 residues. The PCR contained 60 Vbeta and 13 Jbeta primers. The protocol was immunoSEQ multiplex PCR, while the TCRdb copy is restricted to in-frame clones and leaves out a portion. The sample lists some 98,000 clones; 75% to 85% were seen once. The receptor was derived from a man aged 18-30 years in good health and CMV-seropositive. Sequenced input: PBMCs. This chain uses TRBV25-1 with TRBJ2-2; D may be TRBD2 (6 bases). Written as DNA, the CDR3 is TGTGCCAGCAGTGTGGGCGGGGTCGACACCGGGGAGCTGTTTTTT. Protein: CASSVGGVDTGELFF.